The clone carrying this T cell receptor (beta chain) occurred a few times. Its antigen is undetermined. Sample-barcoded 5' priming and a J-beta primer mix drove a second PCR of roughly 7 to 11 cycles. Each CDR3 protein gets one entry after TCRdb re-called the 5' RACE reads with MiXCR. This sample has over 1,500,000 distinct CDR3 sequences, with about two fifths found just once. This entry is derived from a study of blood T cells in healthy people across ages. General study results and limits: Naive T cell percentage strongly correlated with TCR beta diversity. Compared with aged donors, long-lived donors showed fewer expanded clones, suggesting selection.

The donors, healthy Caucasians from Russia, were aged roughly 6 to 90. The CDR3 loop spans 15 amino acids. Germline trimming cut 5 bases from V and 2 bases from J; bases unmatched to any gene: 6. Germline V gene lookup returns CDR1 SGHRS and CDR2 YFSETQ. V and J are TRBV5-1 and TRBJ2-3, with TRBD1 matching 9 bases. Sequencing input: blood. The TCR originated in a human donor in good health. In nucleotides, the CDR3 is TGCGCCAGCAGTAAGGGGACAGGGTCCACAGATACGCAGTATTTT. As protein: CASSKGTGSTDTQYF. The entire variable domain, with the rest obtained from reference TRBV5-1 and TRBJ2-3, is as follows: KAGVTQTPRYLIKTRGQQVTLSCSPISGHRSVSWYQQTPGQGLQFLFEYFSETQRNKGNFPGRFSGRQFSNSRSEMNVSTLELGDSALYLCASSKGTGSTDTQYFGPGTRLTVL.